The 21 T cell receptor beta chains reported below all come from one sample, sequenced in a study of a mutant IDH1 vaccine in newly diagnosed glioma. No antigen is known for these receptors. The time point here: week 47, end of study. The vaccine gave 300 ug of a 20-mer mutant IDH1 peptide subcutaneously per dose. This table comes from immunoSEQ multiplex PCR, and its TCRdb copy is limited to in-frame clones, with some not included. This table has fewer than 35,000 clones, approximately 83% appearing once. The sequencing here drew on PBMCs, taken from a glioma patient whose treatment included an IDH1 peptide vaccine. These receptors were obtained from a man under 40 with glioma.

J is TRBJ2-2 and V is TRBV27; 13 positions match TRBD2. The CDR3 extends over 17 amino acids. With V trimmed by 7 bases and J by 2 bases, 7 bases remained unmatched. Germline V gene lookup returns CDR1 MNHEY and CDR2 SMNVEV (reference sequence). CDR3 region: CASTGTSGILNTGELFF. In nucleotides, the CDR3 is TGTGCCAGCACCGGGACTAGCGGGATACTAAACACCGGGGAGCTGTTTTTT.

The chain employs TRBV30 and TRBJ2-3; no clear D. CDR3 length: 13 residues. Germline values: CDR1 GTSNPN, CDR2 SVGIG (reference sequence). Trimming pared 3 bases from V and 4 bases from J, leaving 11 bases between. The CDR3 DNA reads as TGTGCCTGGAGGCTAAACACCGCAGATACGCAGTATTTT. Its protein is CAWRLNTADTQYF.

The table lists this clone with a few counts. V and J are TRBV19 and TRBJ1-5; 7 positions match TRBD1. The CDR3 sequence is 15 residues long. Looked up from germline, CDR1 is LNHDA and CDR2 is SQIVND (reference sequence). V lost 10 bases, J lost 4 bases, and 13 bases stayed unmatched. This CDR3 is CATLRDGTANQPQHF. CDR3 DNA sequence: TGTGCCACCCTGAGGGATGGGACAGCTAATCAGCCCCAGCATTTT.

The V call is TRBV19, the J call TRBJ1-2; 7 bases line up with TRBD1. V trimming: 3 bases; J trimming: 4 bases; junction bases outside the gene matches: 2. CDR3 length: 13 amino acids. CDR1 LNHDA and CDR2 SQIVND come from the germline V gene (reference sequence). The CDR3 bases are TGTGCCAGTAGTATGGGACAGTTCTATGGCTACACCTTC. Residues: CASSMGQFYGYTF. Full variable domain (rest looked up from reference TRBV19 and TRBJ1-2): DGGITQSPKYLFRKEGQNVTLSCEQNLNHDAMYWYRQDPGQGLRLIYYSQIVNDFQKGDIAEGYSVSREKKESFPLTVTSAQKNPTAFYLCASSMGQFYGYTFGSGTRLTVV.

J is TRBJ1-1 and V is TRBV29-1, with 7 nucleotides matching TRBD1. Per germline, CDR1 SQVTM and CDR2 ANQGSEA. With 4 bases clipped from V and 1 base from J, the junction kept 6 bases outside the gene matches. The CDR3 is made up of 14 amino acids. For the CDR3, the DNA is TGCAGCGTTGCCGGGACAGAAAAGAACACTGAAGCTTTCTTT. Translation: CSVAGTEKNTEAFF. The complete variable domain, with remaining parts taken from reference TRBV29-1 and TRBJ1-1, reads SAVISQKPSRDICQRGTSLTIQCQVDSQVTMMFWYRQQPGQSLTLIATANQGSEATYESGFVIDKFPISRPNLTFSTLTVSNMSPEDSSIYLCSVAGTEKNTEAFFGQGTRLTVV.

The chain carries TRBV28 and TRBJ2-2, with D uncertain. Germline V lookup: CDR1 MDHEN, CDR2 SYDVKM. This CDR3 spans 12 amino acids. The V gene lost 5 bases and the J gene lost 6 bases, with 7 bases spanning the gap. Here the CDR3 DNA reads TGTGCCAGCAGTCTCCGGGCCGGGGAGCTGTTTTTT. Encoded protein: CASSLRAGELFF. The full variable domain, completed using reference TRBV28 and TRBJ2-2, is DVKVTQSSRYLVKRTGEKVFLECVQDMDHENMFWYRQDPGLGLRLIYFSYDVKMKEKGDIPEGYSVSREKKERFSLILESASTNQTSMYLCASSLRAGELFFGEGSRLTVL.

This chain joins TRBV5-4 and TRBJ2-7, with TRBD2 matching 9 bases. The germline CDR1 and CDR2 sequences are SGHNT and YYREEE (reference sequence). The length of the CDR3 is 13 residues. J lost 6 bases, V lost 7 bases, and 8 bases had no gene match. The CDR3 region is CASGGTSSIEQYF. The CDR3 DNA follows: TGTGCCAGCGGCGGGACTAGCTCGATCGAGCAGTACTTC.

This clone turned up a few times. V gene TRBV10-2 combines with J gene TRBJ2-1; 9 positions agree with TRBD2. CDR1 and CDR2 from the germline V gene are WSHSY and SAAADI. The junction had 10 bases not matched to a gene; V was cut back by 6 bases and J by 7 bases. The CDR3 is 15 amino acids. CDR3 nucleotides: TGCGCCAGCAGCTTAGCGGGAGAGAATTTTAATGAGCAGTTCTTC. Translated, it gives CASSLAGENFNEQFF.

V is TRBV7-8 and J is TRBJ2-2; 8 bases align to TRBD1. Germline trimming cut 5 bases from V and 4 bases from J; bases unmatched to any gene: 9. The CDR3 covers 16 residues. Germline assignment: CDR1 SGHVS and CDR2 FQNEAQ. The CDR3 nucleotides read TGTGCCAGCAGCCAGCGGACAGGGTTGAGCACCGGGGAGCTGTTTTTT. This gives the protein CASSQRTGLSTGELFF.

CDR3 in amino acids: CASSQQFLAPPGVQYF. In DNA, the CDR3 is TGTGCCAGCAGCCAACAGTTCCTAGCGCCACCCGGTGTGCAGTACTTC. The chain carries TRBV14 and TRBJ2-7; TRBD2 is a possible D gene (6 bases). Trimming shortened V by 2 bases and J by 9 bases, and 23 bases separated the two germline ends. Germline V gene sequence: CDR1 SGHDN, CDR2 FVKESK. The CDR3 is 16 amino acids.

The genes are TRBV28 and TRBJ2-5, with TRBD2 identical over 10 bases. In germline, CDR1 is MDHEN, CDR2 SYDVKM. The CDR3 has 14 residues. V dropped 3 bases and J dropped 3; count of bases not matched to a gene: 1. The CDR3 nucleotides read TGTGCCAGCAGTTTGAGCGGGGGGGAAGAGACCCAGTACTTC. It codes for CASSLSGGEETQYF.

The gene calls are TRBV7-2 and TRBJ2-7; 7 bases map to TRBD1. The CDR3 has 14 residues. Germline trimming cut 5 bases from V and 4 bases from J; bases unmatched to any gene: 8. The germline gives CDR1 SGHTA, CDR2 FQGNSA. The CDR3 DNA reads TGTGCCAGCAGCGGGGACAGAGACACTTACGAGCAGTACTTC. Its protein product is CASSGDRDTYEQYF.

The CDR3: CASSTQGVIEKLFF. The CDR3 coding sequence is TGTGCCAGTAGTACCCAGGGTGTAATCGAAAAACTGTTTTTT. The V gene is TRBV19, the J gene TRBJ1-4; D is possibly TRBD1 (5 bases). The CDR3 totals 14 residues. Germline-derived CDR1 and CDR2 are LNHDA and SQIVND (reference sequence). The V end was cut by 4 bases, the J end by 8 bases, with 14 bases between.

The chain is built from TRBV19 and TRBJ2-7; TRBD1 matches at 9 bases. This CDR3 spans 15 amino acids. Looked up from germline, CDR1 is LNHDA and CDR2 is SQIVND (reference sequence). J lost 3 bases, V lost 5 bases, and 8 bases had no gene match. This chain's CDR3 is CASSQPGQGDYEQYF. CDR3 coding DNA: TGTGCCAGTAGTCAGCCGGGACAGGGAGACTACGAGCAGTACTTC. Filled out from reference TRBV19 and TRBJ2-7, the complete variable domain reads DGGITQSPKYLFRKEGQNVTLSCEQNLNHDAMYWYRQDPGQGLRLIYYSQIVNDFQKGDIAEGYSVSREKKESFPLTVTSAQKNPTAFYLCASSQPGQGDYEQYFGPGTRLTVT.

The CDR3 coding sequence is TGCGCCAGCAGCTTGAACGGGAGGGAGACCCAGTACTTC. This gives the protein CASSLNGRETQYF. The chain couples TRBV5-1 to TRBJ2-5; 7 nucleotides match TRBD2. With V trimmed by 1 base and J by 5 bases, 2 bases remained unmatched. CDR1 is SGHRS and CDR2 is YFSETQ in the germline V gene. The CDR3 is 13 amino acids.

The chain uses TRBV27 and TRBJ2-6; 11 bases line up with TRBD2. The CDR3 runs 16 residues. Trimming removed 5 bases from V and 2 bases from J; junction bases left unmatched: 2. Germline V CDR1 and CDR2: MNHEY, SMNVEV (reference sequence). This CDR3 is CASSISGGAGANVLTF. The CDR3 region has the DNA TGTGCCAGCAGTATTAGCGGGGGGGCTGGGGCCAACGTCCTGACTTTC.

The V gene is TRBV27, the J gene TRBJ1-3; 7 positions agree with TRBD1. The germline gives CDR1 MNHEY, CDR2 SMNVEV (reference sequence). Trimming removed 6 bases from V and 1 base from J; junction bases left unmatched: 0. CDR3 length: 13 amino acids. DNA of the CDR3: TGTGCCAGCAGGGACAGGTCTGGAAACACCATATATTTT. Encoded protein: CASRDRSGNTIYF.

This clone was seen a handful of times. This chain links TRBV7-8 with TRBJ1-1, with D unresolved. This CDR3 region has 14 residues. Germline CDR1 and CDR2: SGHVS and FQNEAQ. The V end was cut by 5 bases, the J end by 4 bases, with 14 bases between. The CDR3 loop reads CASSRSRGVTEAFF. CDR3 nucleotide sequence: TGTGCCAGCAGCCGAAGCCGGGGAGTCACTGAAGCTTTCTTT.

The V and J genes are TRBV4-3 and TRBJ2-3; 11 positions agree with TRBD2. This CDR3 has 18 residues. Germline V CDR1 and CDR2: LGHNA, YSLEER. The V and J ends lost 2 bases and 6 bases, in that order; junction bases with no gene match: 13. The CDR3 DNA sequence: TGCGCCAGCAGCCAACGCCCAGCGACTAGCGGGGCCCGGGATACGCAGTATTTT. Protein: CASSQRPATSGARDTQYF.

The chain employs TRBV10-2 and TRBJ1-5; TRBD1 aligns across 9 bases. CDR1 is WSHSY, CDR2 SAAADI, per germline. The length of the CDR3 is 15 residues. The J segment lost 4 bases and the V segment lost 0 bases, leaving 1 base of the junction unmatched. The CDR3 nucleotides are TGCGCCAGCAGTGAGTCCGGGACAGGGAATCAGCCCCAGCATTTT. Its translation is CASSESGTGNQPQHF.

The genes are TRBV4-1 and TRBJ2-7; no clear D gene. This CDR3 region has 16 residues. Trimming pared 0 bases from V and 0 bases from J, leaving 12 bases between. The V gene's germline CDR1 is MGHRA and CDR2 YSYEKL. The CDR3 nucleotides read TGCGCCAGCAGCCAAGATGGGCGGTCGAGCTCCTACGAGCAGTACTTC. It codes for CASSQDGRSSSYEQYF.